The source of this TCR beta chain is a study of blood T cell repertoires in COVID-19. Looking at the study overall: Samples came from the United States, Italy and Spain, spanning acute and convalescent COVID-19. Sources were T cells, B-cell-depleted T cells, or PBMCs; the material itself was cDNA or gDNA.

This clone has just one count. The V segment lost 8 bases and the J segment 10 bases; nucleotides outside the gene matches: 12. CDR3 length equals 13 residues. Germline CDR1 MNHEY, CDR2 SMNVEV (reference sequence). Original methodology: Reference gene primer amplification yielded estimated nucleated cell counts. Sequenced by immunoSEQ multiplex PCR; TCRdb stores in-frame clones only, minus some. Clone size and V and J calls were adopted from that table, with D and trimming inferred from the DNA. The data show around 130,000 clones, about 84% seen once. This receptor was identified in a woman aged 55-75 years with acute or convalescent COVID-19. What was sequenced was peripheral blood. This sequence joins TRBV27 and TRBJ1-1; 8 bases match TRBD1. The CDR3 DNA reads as TGTGCCAGCGGGGAAGGACAGGGAGGATCAGCTTTCTTT. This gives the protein CASGEGQGGSAFF.